These 8 T cell receptor beta chains originate from one sample sequenced in a study of graft-versus-host responses after intestinal transplantation (dated by TCRdb to the early 2020s). Receptor amplification or capture employed the immunoSEQ multiplex PCR assay. TCRdb provides this immuneACCESS table in a form limited to in-frame rearrangements. Some clones are lacking; in checked studies, under half of them reflect an unresolved V gene, and why the rest are absent is not known. Present in this sample are about 51,000 clones, more than 80% of which were seen just once. Jointly, the top ten make up 0.5% to 0.65% of the sample. Their specific antigens are unknown. The sample's time point, from its label and the paper: cells obtained before transplantation from donor or recipient. The source was unstimulated CD4+ T cells sorted from spleen or lymph node cells, collected before transplant. These receptor sequences come from a human donor who was the organ donor for an intestinal transplant.

The chain uses TRBV5-4 and TRBJ2-1, with 7 nucleotides matching TRBD2. Germline CDR1 SGHNT, CDR2 YYREEE (reference sequence). The CDR3 consists of 16 residues. The V gene end was trimmed by 3 bases and the J gene end by 6 bases; junction bases not matched to a gene: 12. The CDR3 DNA sequence: TGTGCCAGCAGCTGGGCGGGGCGGGAGACTCGCAATGAGCAGTTCTTC. It encodes CASSWAGRETRNEQFF.

The chain joins TRBV25-1 to TRBJ2-5; perhaps TRBD2 as D (6 bases). Germline CDR1 and CDR2: MGHDK and SYGVNS. Trimming took 1 base from V and 2 from J, leaving 14 bases between them. This CDR3 region has 16 residues. CDR3 residues: CASSESRSGEQETQYF. CDR3 sequence (DNA): TGTGCCAGCAGTGAATCTAGGTCGGGGGAACAAGAGACCCAGTACTTC.

The V gene is TRBV9, the J gene TRBJ2-2; D is uncertain. This CDR3 comprises 13 residues. Germline CDR1 SGDLS, CDR2 YYNGEE. V lost 1 base, J lost 5 bases, and 6 bases lay in between. The DNA for the CDR3 is TGTGCCAGCAGCGTACAGTTAACCGGGGAGCTGTTTTTT. The encoded protein is CASSVQLTGELFF.

The genes are TRBV4-2 and TRBJ2-1; TRBD2 agrees at 8 bases. The CDR3 runs 18 residues. Losses at the gene ends were 1 base for V and 1 base for J; bases not matched to a gene: 9. Germline lookup yields CDR1 LGHNA and CDR2 YNFKEQ. This CDR3 reads CASSQAGGASGSYNEQFF. As DNA, the CDR3 is TGTGCCAGCAGCCAAGCAGGCGGCGCTAGCGGGTCCTACAATGAGCAGTTCTTC.

The chain is built from TRBV5-5 and TRBJ2-7; TRBD2 matches at 8 bases. From germline, CDR1 is SGHKS and CDR2 YYEKEE (reference sequence). CDR3 length equals 15 residues. The V and J ends lost 4 bases and 6 bases, in that order; junction bases with no gene match: 12. The CDR3 nucleotides read TGTGCCAGCAGCCCCTTGAGCGGGAGCCCAGCCGAGCAGTACTTC. Amino acid sequence: CASSPLSGSPAEQYF. The full variable domain, completed using reference TRBV5-5 and TRBJ2-7, is DAGVTQSPTHLIKTRGQQVTLRCSPISGHKSVSWYQQVLGQGPQFIFQYYEKEERGRGNFPDRFSARQFPNYSSELNVNALLLGDSALYLCASSPLSGSPAEQYFGPGTRLTVT.

This chain connects TRBV6-5 to TRBJ1-3; D gene uncertain. The germline V gene has CDR1 MNHEY and CDR2 SVGAGI. The CDR3 is 16 residues long. V lost 0 bases and J 0 bases, leaving 9 bases between the germline ends. The CDR3 coding sequence is TGTGCCAGCAGTTACTCACGGGGAAACTCTGGAAACACCATATATTTT. Protein: CASSYSRGNSGNTIYF.

The rearrangement links TRBV5-5 to TRBJ1-2; D is perhaps TRBD1 (6 bases). This CDR3 contains 11 residues. V was clipped by 4 bases and J by 10 bases, with 11 bases between them. Germline V lookup: CDR1 SGHKS, CDR2 YYEKEE (reference sequence). The CDR3 sequence: CASSHRDVYTF. The CDR3 DNA follows: TGTGCCAGCAGCCACAGGGATGTCTACACCTTC.

V is TRBV18 and J is TRBJ2-5; D is uncertain. V shed 0 bases and J shed 3 bases, with 11 bases lying between them. This CDR3 comprises 15 residues. The germline CDR1 and CDR2 sequences are KGHSH and LQKENI. The CDR3, as DNA: TGTGCCAGCTCACCACCGGGCGTCCTAAAAGAGACCCAGTACTTC. Translation: CASSPPGVLKETQYF.